This paragraph reports one T cell receptor beta chain. This sample was taken from a study of T-cell memory formation after mild COVID-19. V dropped 3 bases and J dropped 7; count of bases not matched to a gene: 5. CDR3 length: 14 amino acids. The V gene's germline CDR1 is SEHNR and CDR2 FQNEAQ (reference sequence). TCRdb reanalysed the 5' RACE reads using MiXCR and keeps one entry per CDR3 protein. Of about 400,000 distinct CDR3 sequences in the sample, under 15% are singletons; the top ten hold roughly 22%. This TCR was sampled from a man younger than 30 who had mild COVID-19 (a few samples of this study predate the infection). Cell type and time point are not known. The rearrangement joins TRBV7-9 to TRBJ1-5; 8 nucleotides align to TRBD1. The source material was PBMCs or a T cell subset sorted from them (not recorded which). This chain's CDR3 is CASSLGRGPQPQHF. The CDR3 nucleotides are TGTGCCAGCAGCTTGGGCAGGGGGCCCCAGCCCCAGCATTTT.